Sequencing of this TCR beta chain was carried out in a study of blood T cell repertoires in COVID-19. For the study at large: Acute and convalescent COVID-19 samples came from the United States, Italy and Spain.

Method: immunoSEQ multiplex PCR; TCRdb's copy keeps in-frame clones and lacks some. The sample lists a few hundred thousand clones; approximately 91% were seen once. The CDR3 has 15 amino acids. Trimming removed 5 bases at V and 9 bases at J, with 22 bases between. The V gene's germline CDR1 is SGHTA and CDR2 FQGNSA. The specimen sequenced was PBMCs or T cells enriched from blood (not recorded which). The receptor's source is an older woman who had recovered from COVID-19. This chain uses TRBV7-2 with TRBJ2-5, with a weak D call TRBD2 (6 bases). The CDR3 sequence: CASSPTRLGRGAQYF. DNA of the CDR3: TGTGCCAGCAGCCCCACCCGACTAGGTAGAGGGGCCCAGTACTTC. The whole variable domain, remainder taken from reference TRBV7-2 and TRBJ2-5, is GAGVSQSPSNKVTEKGKDVELRCDPISGHTALYWYRQSLGQGLEFLIYFQGNSAPDKSGLPSDRFSAERTGGSVSTLTIQRTQQEDSAVYLCASSPTRLGRGAQYFGPGTRLLVL.